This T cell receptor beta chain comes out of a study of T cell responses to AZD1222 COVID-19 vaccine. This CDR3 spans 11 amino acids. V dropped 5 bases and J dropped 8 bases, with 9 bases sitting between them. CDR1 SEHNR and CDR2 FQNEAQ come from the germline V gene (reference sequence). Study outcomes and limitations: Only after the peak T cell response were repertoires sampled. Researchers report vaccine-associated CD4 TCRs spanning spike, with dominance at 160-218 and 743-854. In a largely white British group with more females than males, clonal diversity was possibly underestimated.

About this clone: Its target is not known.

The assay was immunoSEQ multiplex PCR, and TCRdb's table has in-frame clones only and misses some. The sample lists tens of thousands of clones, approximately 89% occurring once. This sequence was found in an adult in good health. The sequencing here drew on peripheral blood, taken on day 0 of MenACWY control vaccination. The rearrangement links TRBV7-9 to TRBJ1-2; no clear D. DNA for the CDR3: TGTGCCAGCAGCGGCAGGCGGGGCTACACCTTC. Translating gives CASSGRRGYTF. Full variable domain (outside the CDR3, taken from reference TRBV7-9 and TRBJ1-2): DTGVSQNPRHKITKRGQNVTFRCDPISEHNRLYWYRQTLGQGPEFLTYFQNEAQLEKSRLLSDRFSAERPKGSFSTLEIQRTEQGDSAMYLCASSGRRGYTFGSGTRLTVV.